The 16 T cell receptor beta chains below all came from one sample that was sequenced in a study of cytomegalovirus exposure and HLA in healthy donors. 13 Jbeta primers and 60 Vbeta primers were used for the PCR. Libraries were prepared by immunoSEQ multiplex PCR; TCRdb keeps only in-frame clonotypes and omits some of them. The sample holds about 140,000 clones; 73% are singletons and the top ten take 13% to 15%. The sequencing input was PBMCs. These receptors originate from a human donor in good health.

V usage is TRBV27 and J usage is TRBJ2-7, with 13 bases identical to TRBD2. The junction had 5 bases not matched to a gene; V was cut back by 4 bases and J by 2 bases. The CDR3 contains 16 residues. Per germline, CDR1 MNHEY and CDR2 SMNVEV (reference sequence). The CDR3 here is CASSSGTSGRAYEQYF. In nucleotides, the CDR3 is TGTGCCAGCAGTTCCGGCACTAGCGGGAGGGCCTACGAGCAGTACTTC.

This clone came up once. J is TRBJ1-4 and V is TRBV19; D may be TRBD1 (5 bases). The CDR3 has 11 amino acids. With 7 bases removed from V and 8 bases from J, the gap between germline ends came to 8 bases. CDR1 and CDR2 (germline): LNHDA, SQIVND (reference sequence). The DNA for the CDR3 is TGTGCCAGTACGACAGACGAAAAACTGTTTTTT. Translating it yields CASTTDEKLFF.

This clone has a handful of counts. The genes are TRBV9 and TRBJ2-7, with 8 nucleotides matching TRBD1. The length of the CDR3 is 14 residues. With 4 bases clipped from V and 4 bases from J, the junction kept 7 bases outside the gene matches. The V gene's germline CDR1 is SGDLS and CDR2 YYNGEE. The CDR3 protein is CASSPRTGSYEQYF. Written as DNA, the CDR3 is TGTGCCAGCAGCCCACGGACAGGGTCGTACGAGCAGTACTTC.

V and J are TRBV5-1 and TRBJ2-1, with 7 bases lining up with TRBD2. This CDR3 region has 15 residues. Per germline, CDR1 SGHRS and CDR2 YFSETQ. V shed 1 base, J shed 2 bases, and the junction held 3 bases outside the gene matches. CDR3 protein: CASSLSGAPYNEQFF. The CDR3 coding sequence is TGCGCCAGCAGCTTGAGCGGGGCACCCTACAATGAGCAGTTCTTC.

V and J are TRBV7-6 and TRBJ2-7; 7 nucleotides align to TRBD1. Unmatched junction bases numbered 13, after V lost 1 base and J lost 7 bases. This CDR3 region has 16 residues. CDR1 and CDR2 from the germline V gene are SGHVS and FNYEAQ. The DNA of the CDR3 is TGTGCCAGCAGCTTAGAGGGGGCGTTATATTCTGCTGAGCAGTACTTC. It translates to CASSLEGALYSAEQYF.

The V gene is TRBV6-1, the J gene TRBJ2-2; a possible D gene is TRBD2 (5 bases). V lost 4 bases, J lost 7 bases, and 13 bases lay in between. CDR3 size: 14 residues. Germline values: CDR1 MNHNS, CDR2 SASEGT. Here the CDR3 reads CASSGPFAGGELFF. CDR3 nucleotides: TGTGCCAGCAGTGGGCCCTTTGCGGGCGGGGAGCTGTTTTTT.

The rearrangement joins TRBV29-1 to TRBJ1-2; D possibly corresponds to TRBD1 (6 bases). The CDR3 is made up of 13 amino acids. The V gene's germline CDR1 is SQVTM and CDR2 ANQGSEA. V shed 3 bases and J shed 5 bases, with 13 bases lying between them. The CDR3 region has the DNA TGCAGCGTTGACGCGGGGGGCGGGTATGGCTACACCTTC. Encoded protein: CSVDAGGGYGYTF.

The chain's CDR3 is CASSHAGIYNEQFF. The DNA for the CDR3 is TGTGCCAGCAGCCACGCAGGGATCTACAATGAGCAGTTCTTC. The chain couples TRBV7-3 to TRBJ2-1, with a possible D match to TRBD1 (5 bases). The CDR3 loop spans 14 amino acids. Germline V lookup: CDR1 SGHTA, CDR2 FQGTGA. V was cut by 5 bases and J by 3 bases, with 11 bases left in between. Variable domain in full (rest from reference TRBV7-3 and TRBJ2-1): GAGVSQTPSNKVTEKGKYVELRCDPISGHTALYWYRQSLGQGPEFLIYFQGTGAADDSGLPNDRFFAVRPEGSVSTLKIQRTERGDSAVYLCASSHAGIYNEQFFGPGTRLTVL.

The J gene is TRBJ2-7, the V gene TRBV4-1, with D tentatively TRBD1 (6 bases). The V gene's germline CDR1 is MGHRA and CDR2 YSYEKL. Trimming took 1 base from V and 2 from J, leaving 18 bases between them. The CDR3 runs 17 residues. CDR3 region: CASSQAMGAQLTYEQYF. CDR3 coding DNA: TGCGCCAGCAGCCAAGCGATGGGGGCACAGTTAACCTACGAGCAGTACTTC.

This clone appeared a single time. J is TRBJ2-7 and V is TRBV4-2, with 10 nucleotides matching TRBD2. CDR3 length: 20 residues. Germline CDR1 is LGHNA and CDR2 is YNFKEQ. V was pared by 1 base and J by 0 bases, with 15 bases of the junction left unmatched. This CDR3 reads CASSQAKGRVAGGRSYEQYF. DNA for the CDR3: TGTGCCAGCAGCCAAGCTAAAGGCCGGGTAGCGGGAGGTCGCTCCTACGAGCAGTACTTC.

This chain uses TRBV30 with TRBJ2-2; 8 bases align to TRBD1. The ends lost 8 bases at V and 7 bases at J; junction bases unmatched: 3. This CDR3 spans 11 amino acids. Germline CDR1 GTSNPN, CDR2 SVGIG (reference sequence). The CDR3 sequence: CAGQGYGELFF. Here the CDR3 DNA reads TGTGCCGGACAGGGATACGGGGAGCTGTTTTTT.

The chain couples TRBV4-1 to TRBJ2-5, with a weak D call TRBD2 (5 bases). The end of the DNA aligns better with TRBJ2-7, so the J call may be wrong. The CDR3 totals 18 residues. Germline lookup yields CDR1 MGHRA and CDR2 YSYEKL. This CDR3 is CASSYFLGEGLVGYEQYF. The CDR3 region has the DNA TGCGCCAGCAGCTATTTTTTGGGAGAGGGATTAGTAGGCTACGAGCAGTACTTC.

This chain joins TRBV30 and TRBJ1-1; TRBD1 agrees at 10 bases. Trimming removed 5 bases from V and 1 base from J; junction bases left unmatched: 7. The germline V gene has CDR1 GTSNPN and CDR2 SVGIG (reference sequence). The CDR3 totals 15 residues. CDR3 coding DNA: TGTGCCTGGTTTCCGGGGACAGGGGAGAACACTGAAGCTTTCTTT. This translates into CAWFPGTGENTEAFF.

The rearrangement links TRBV27 to TRBJ2-6; D is ambiguous. CDR1 is MNHEY, CDR2 SMNVEV, per germline (reference sequence). The CDR3 sequence is 13 residues long. The germline V and J ends were trimmed by 1 base and 4 bases, with 2 bases remaining between them. CDR3 amino acids: CASSLLGANVLTF. DNA of the CDR3: TGTGCCAGCAGTTTATTAGGGGCCAACGTCCTGACTTTC. Variable domain in full (rest from reference TRBV27 and TRBJ2-6): EAQVTQNPRYLITVTGKKLTVTCSQNMNHEYMSWYRQDPGLGLRQIYYSMNVEVTDKGDVPEGYKVSRKEKRNFPLILESPSPNQTSLYFCASSLLGANVLTFGAGSRLTVL.

The chain carries TRBV28 and TRBJ1-1, with TRBD1 matching 7 bases. V lost 5 bases and J lost 0; bases outside the gene matches: 6. CDR1 is MDHEN, CDR2 SYDVKM, per germline. This CDR3 comprises 15 residues. The CDR3 region is CASSRNRGMNTEAFF. The CDR3 DNA follows: TGTGCCAGCAGTCGCAACAGGGGAATGAACACTGAAGCTTTCTTT.

This sequence joins TRBV27 and TRBJ1-6; a weak D match, TRBD1 (5 bases). CDR1 MNHEY and CDR2 SMNVEV come from the germline V gene (reference sequence). This CDR3 spans 15 amino acids. V lost 0 bases and J 8 bases, leaving 11 bases between the germline ends. This CDR3 is CASSLSDTLYSPLHF. CDR3 DNA sequence: TGTGCCAGCAGTTTATCGGACACCCTGTATTCACCCCTCCACTTT.